These 17 T cell receptor beta chains were sequenced from one sample in a study of immune evolution from preneoplasia to lung adenocarcinoma. The repertoire was sequenced with immunoSEQ multiplex PCR; TCRdb's copy has only in-frame clones and lacks some. The sample yields roughly 6,000 clones, approximately 80% seen once. The sample comprised FFPE minimally invasive lung adenocarcinoma tissue. The source of these receptors is a person aged 60-80 years with lung adenocarcinoma.

This clone was recorded a few times. This chain uses TRBV30 with TRBJ2-3; TRBD2 might be the D (6 bases). The V gene lost 0 bases and the J gene lost 1 base, with 17 bases spanning the gap. The V gene's germline CDR1 is GTSNPN and CDR2 SVGIG (reference sequence). The CDR3 totals 17 residues. The CDR3 sequence is CAWSVPGTVLRTDTQYF. The CDR3 DNA is TGTGCCTGGAGTGTTCCTGGGACTGTACTACGCACAGATACGCAGTATTTT. Full variable domain (outside the CDR3, taken from reference TRBV30 and TRBJ2-3): SQTIHQWPATLVQPVGSPLSLECTVEGTSNPNLYWYRQAAGRGLQLLFYSVGIGQISSEVPQNLSASRPQDRQFILSSKKLLLSDSGFYLCAWSVPGTVLRTDTQYFGPGTRLTVL.

This clone is a singleton in its sample. The chain links TRBV5-1 to TRBJ2-2; possible D gene TRBD1, 6 bases. The V end lost 6 bases, the J end lost 2 bases, and 14 bases lay between the germline ends. The V gene's germline CDR1 is SGHRS and CDR2 YFSETQ. The CDR3 spans 15 residues. CDR3 DNA sequence: TGCGCCAGCACCCTTGGACAGAAAAACACCGGGGAGCTGTTTTTT. This gives the protein CASTLGQKNTGELFF.

The V and J genes are TRBV5-8 and TRBJ1-4; TRBD1 aligns across 9 bases. The V and J ends lost 4 bases and 3 bases, in that order; junction bases with no gene match: 10. The germline V gene has CDR1 SGHTS and CDR2 YDEGEE. The CDR3 is 17 residues long. The CDR3 nucleotides read TGTGCCAGCAGCGAGGGGACAGGGAGCTCTGCTAATGAAAAACTGTTTTTT. Residues: CASSEGTGSSANEKLFF.

About this clone: One junction end does not reproduce the germline sequence, and a read error may be involved. This rearrangement joins TRBV7-7 to TRBJ2-2, with D possibly TRBD1 on 7 matching bases. Germline-derived CDR1 and CDR2 are SSHAT and FNYEAQ (reference sequence). The CDR3 extends over 14 amino acids. The CDR3 loop is CASSLGGTVGELFF. The CDR3 DNA is TGTGCTAGCAGCTTAGGAGGGACAGTCGGGGAGCTGTTTTTT.

This clone has a single count. The chain combines TRBV28 with TRBJ1-2; 7 nucleotides line up with TRBD1. Germline V CDR1 and CDR2: MDHEN, SYDVKM. The CDR3 sequence is 14 residues long. Germline trimming cut 7 bases from V and 8 bases from J; bases unmatched to any gene: 13. This chain's CDR3 is CASTHDRVGYGYTF. The CDR3 bases are TGTGCCAGCACCCATGACAGGGTTGGGTACGGCTACACCTTC.

This rearrangement joins TRBV14 to TRBJ2-1; TRBD2 matches at 8 bases. The CDR3 spans 18 residues. The V gene's germline CDR1 is SGHDN and CDR2 FVKESK. Trimming removed 2 bases from V and 9 bases from J; junction bases left unmatched: 18. CDR3 bases: TGTGCCAGCAGCCAAATACCCTTTGGTAGCGGGATTGTATCTGAGCAGTTCTTC. It codes for CASSQIPFGSGIVSEQFF.

The rearrangement joins TRBV7-9 to TRBJ1-4; tentative D call: TRBD1 (5 bases). Germline assignment: CDR1 SEHNR and CDR2 FQNEAQ (reference sequence). The CDR3 runs to 16 residues. Trimming shortened V by 5 bases and J by 8 bases, and 21 bases separated the two germline ends. DNA of the CDR3: TGTGCCAGCAGCCCTAAGGGAGGCCAGGGTTGGGAAAAACTGTTTTTT. Its translation: CASSPKGGQGWEKLFF. The full variable domain, in which reference TRBV7-9 and TRBJ1-4 provide the parts outside the CDR3, is DTGVSQNPRHKITKRGQNVTFRCDPISEHNRLYWYRQTLGQGPEFLTYFQNEAQLEKSRLLSDRFSAERPKGSFSTLEIQRTEQGDSAMYLCASSPKGGQGWEKLFFGSGTQLSVL.

V is TRBV4-1 and J is TRBJ2-4; TRBD1 agrees at 8 bases. V gave up 4 bases and J gave up 0 bases; unmatched junction bases: 11. Germline V gene data show CDR1 as MGHRA and CDR2 as YSYEKL. This CDR3 is built from 18 residues. The CDR3 DNA reads TGCGCCAGCAGCCCTACAATGGGACAGGCGGGAGCCAAAAACATTCAGTACTTC. Protein product: CASSPTMGQAGAKNIQYF.

The genes are TRBV4-1 and TRBJ2-7; D is unresolved. Per the germline V gene, CDR1 is MGHRA and CDR2 is YSYEKL. The CDR3 is made up of 14 amino acids. V lost 2 bases, J lost 3 bases, and 11 bases lay in between. This CDR3 is CASSQPGVNYEQYF. The CDR3 DNA reads TGCGCCAGCAGCCAACCTGGGGTAAACTACGAGCAGTACTTC.

The chain combines TRBV19 with TRBJ1-2, with D unclear. The CDR3 has 13 amino acids. The germline V gene encodes CDR1 LNHDA and CDR2 SQIVND (reference sequence). Trimming cost V 7 bases and J 4 bases, with 13 bases left between them. This CDR3 reads CASTGPKGYGYTF. The CDR3 DNA reads TGTGCCAGTACGGGCCCGAAGGGCTATGGCTACACCTTC.

V and J are TRBV14 and TRBJ2-1; D unclear. CDR1 is SGHDN and CDR2 is FVKESK in the germline V gene. The CDR3 has 15 residues. V lost 4 bases to trimming and J lost 4 bases, with 14 bases between them. The CDR3 loop reads CASSLALQGYNEQFF. Here the CDR3 DNA reads TGTGCCAGCAGCCTGGCCCTACAAGGATACAATGAGCAGTTCTTC. Using reference TRBV14 and TRBJ2-1 for the parts outside the CDR3, the full variable domain is EAGVTQFPSHSVIEKGQTVTLRCDPISGHDNLYWYRRVMGKEIKFLLHFVKESKQDESGMPNNRFLAERTGGTYSTLKVQPAELEDSGVYFCASSLALQGYNEQFFGPGTRLTVL.

V usage is TRBV5-1 and J usage is TRBJ2-7; 8 nucleotides line up with TRBD1. Germline V CDR1 and CDR2: SGHRS, YFSETQ. The V gene end was trimmed by 0 bases and the J gene end by 4 bases; junction bases not matched to a gene: 6. This CDR3 is 15 amino acids long. The CDR3: CASSLDTGGRYEQYF. CDR3 nucleotide sequence: TGCGCCAGCAGCTTGGATACAGGGGGACGGTACGAGCAGTACTTC.

This chain links TRBV7-2 with TRBJ1-3; TRBD1 is a possible D gene (6 bases). V gave up 5 bases and J gave up 2 bases, with 19 bases separating them. This CDR3 has 17 residues. Germline V gene data show CDR1 as SGHTA and CDR2 as FQGNSA. DNA of the CDR3: TGTGCCAGCAGCCTAGGATCCGGGGGGCTCCCTGGAAACACCATATATTTT. It encodes CASSLGSGGLPGNTIYF.

The chain has TRBV11-2 and TRBJ2-2; the D is unclear. The CDR3 totals 15 residues. CDR1 SGHAT and CDR2 FQNNGV come from the germline V gene. The V gene lost 7 bases and the J gene lost 0 bases, with 12 bases spanning the gap. Here the CDR3 reads CASTLVRPNTGELFF. The CDR3 DNA is TGTGCCAGCACCCTCGTTCGGCCGAACACCGGGGAGCTGTTTTTT.

V usage is TRBV7-9 and J usage is TRBJ1-2, with TRBD1 as a possible D gene (5 bases). The V end lost 2 bases, the J end lost 3 bases, and 13 bases lay between the germline ends. This CDR3 has 15 residues. Germline V gene data show CDR1 as SEHNR and CDR2 as FQNEAQ (reference sequence). CDR3 sequence reads: CASSLLAQGYYGYTF. The CDR3 DNA follows: TGTGCCAGCAGCTTACTGGCCCAGGGATACTATGGCTACACCTTC.

The genes are TRBV11-3 and TRBJ2-1; D is uncertain. The germline V gene has CDR1 SGHNT and CDR2 YENEEA. V was shortened by 5 bases and J by 0 bases, with 11 bases between the two germline ends. The CDR3 loop spans 15 amino acids. In DNA, the CDR3 is TGTGCCAGCAGCCCGGCTGGAGCCTCCTACAATGAGCAGTTCTTC. Its translation: CASSPAGASYNEQFF.

This chain uses TRBV9 with TRBJ1-2; no definite D call. The germline V gene has CDR1 SGDLS and CDR2 YYNGEE. The V end lost 0 bases, the J end lost 0 bases, and 3 bases lay between the germline ends. The CDR3 is made up of 13 amino acids. The CDR3 loop is CASSVDSNYGYTF. The CDR3 DNA sequence: TGTGCCAGCAGCGTAGACTCTAACTATGGCTACACCTTC.